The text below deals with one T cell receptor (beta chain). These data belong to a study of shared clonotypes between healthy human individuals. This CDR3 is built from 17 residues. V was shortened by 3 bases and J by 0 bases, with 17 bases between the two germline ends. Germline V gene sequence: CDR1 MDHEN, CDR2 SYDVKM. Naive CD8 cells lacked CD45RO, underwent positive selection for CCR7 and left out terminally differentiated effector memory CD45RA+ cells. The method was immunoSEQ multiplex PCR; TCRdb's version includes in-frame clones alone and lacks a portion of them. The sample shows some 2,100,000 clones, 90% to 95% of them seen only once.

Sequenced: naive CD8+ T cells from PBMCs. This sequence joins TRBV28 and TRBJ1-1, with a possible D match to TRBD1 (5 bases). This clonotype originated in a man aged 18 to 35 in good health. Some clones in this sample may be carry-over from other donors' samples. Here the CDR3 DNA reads TGTGCCAGCAGTTTCAAAAGAACACAGGTAATGAACACTGAAGCTTTCTTT. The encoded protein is CASSFKRTQVMNTEAFF.